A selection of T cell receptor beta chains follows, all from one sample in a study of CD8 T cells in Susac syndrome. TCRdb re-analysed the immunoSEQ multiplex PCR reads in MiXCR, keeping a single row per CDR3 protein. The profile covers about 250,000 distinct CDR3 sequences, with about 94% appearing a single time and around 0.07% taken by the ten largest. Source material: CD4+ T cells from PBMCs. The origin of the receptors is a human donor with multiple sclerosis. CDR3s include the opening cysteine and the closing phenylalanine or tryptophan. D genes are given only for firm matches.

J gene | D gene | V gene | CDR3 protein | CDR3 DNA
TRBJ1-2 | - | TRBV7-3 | CASSSTRMGGYTF | TGTGCCAGCAGCTCGACCCGTATGGGGGGCTACACCTTC
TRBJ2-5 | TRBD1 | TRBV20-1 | CSPKPGGEETQYF | TGCAGTCCGAAGCCAGGGGGCGAAGAGACCCAGTACTTC
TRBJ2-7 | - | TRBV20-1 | CSAAGGIYEQYF | TGCAGTGCGGCCGGCGGGATCTACGAGCAGTACTTC
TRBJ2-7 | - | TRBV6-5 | CASKDGAVPYEQYF | TGTGCCAGCAAGGACGGGGCAGTTCCTTACGAGCAGTACTTC
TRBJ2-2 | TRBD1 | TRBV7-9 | CASSPRGLVNTGELFF | TGTGCCAGCAGCCCTAGGGGGCTCGTGAACACCGGGGAGCTGTTTTTT
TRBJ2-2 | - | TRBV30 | CAWSVWNTGELFF | TGTGCCTGGAGTGTATGGAACACCGGGGAGCTGTTTTTT
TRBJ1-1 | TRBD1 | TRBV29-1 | CSARQGRMNTEAFF | TGCAGCGCGCGACAGGGACGCATGAACACTGAAGCTTTCTTT
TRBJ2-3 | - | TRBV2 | CASSDSARSTDTQYF | TGTGCCAGCAGTGACAGTGCGCGAAGCACAGATACGCAGTATTTT
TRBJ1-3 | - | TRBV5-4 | CASSREGFSGNTIYF | TGTGCCAGCAGCCGGGAGGGATTCTCTGGAAACACCATATATTTT
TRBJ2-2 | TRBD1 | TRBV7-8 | CASSFTGDRELFF | TGTGCCAGCAGCTTTACAGGGGACAGGGAGCTGTTTTTT
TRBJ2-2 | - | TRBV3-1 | CASSSLGTRNTGELFF | TGTGCCAGCAGCTCTCTCGGGACGCGGAACACCGGGGAGCTGTTTTTT
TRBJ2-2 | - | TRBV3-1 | CASSQGSGYGELFF | TGTGCCAGCAGCCAAGGCTCAGGTTACGGGGAGCTGTTTTTT
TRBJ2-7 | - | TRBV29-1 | CSVVHISEQYF | TGCAGCGTCGTGCACATTAGCGAGCAGTACTTC
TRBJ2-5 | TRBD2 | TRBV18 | CASSRGLAGAETQYF | TGTGCCAGCTCACGGGGACTAGCCGGGGCCGAGACCCAGTACTTC